The T cell receptor (beta chain) described here comes from a study of T cell repertoires in cytomegalovirus infection. The CDR3 loop spans 11 amino acids. V lost 3 bases to trimming and J lost 3 bases, with 5 bases between them. CDR1 is GTSNPN and CDR2 is SVGIG in the germline V gene (reference sequence). TCRdb called the reads again in MiXCR, with one record for every CDR3 protein. In the table there are about 360,000 distinct CDR3 sequences, around 18% of which are singletons. The sequencing sample was made of PBMCs. The chain has TRBV30 and TRBJ2-5; D not resolved. The clonotype was recovered from a human donor in good health (CMV status not recorded). Some clones in this sample may be carry-over from other donors' samples. CDR3 protein: CAWRAEETQYF. CDR3 in DNA: TGTGCCTGGAGGGCAGAAGAGACCCAGTACTTC.